The 28 T cell receptor beta chains presented below share a single source sample, sequenced in a study of T cell clonality in common variable immunodeficiency. Clones were sequenced by immunoSEQ multiplex PCR, and TCRdb holds only the in-frame ones, with some missing. The specimen has some 38,000 clones, none found just once. What was sequenced was peripheral blood mononuclear cells. Receptor source: a person aged 18-70 years in good health.

This clone was observed a handful of times. The read gets to within 3 residues of the CDR3 end, and the germline J gene fills in the rest. The chain joins TRBV27 to TRBJ2-7; D is perhaps TRBD2 (5 bases). The CDR3 length is 15 residues. V was pared by 2 bases and J by 4 bases, with 15 bases between. In germline, CDR1 is MNHEY, CDR2 SMNVEV (reference sequence). The CDR3 reads CASSLSGPRGYEQYF. The DNA read from the CDR3 is TGTGCCAGCAGTTTAAGTGGCCCCCGAGGGTACGAG.

In this sample, this clone turned up many times. The read falls 3 residues short of the CDR3 end, and the missing part is taken from the germline J gene. The chain combines TRBV7-9 with TRBJ2-2; possible D gene TRBD1, 6 bases. Germline V gene data show CDR1 as SEHNR and CDR2 as FQNEAQ (reference sequence). V was trimmed by 5 bases and J by 8 bases, leaving 18 bases between them. The CDR3 is 15 residues long. The part of the CDR3 DNA that was read is TGTGCCAGCAGCCGCGGACAGCACTTGGGGGGGGAG. Encoded protein: CASSRGQHLGGE. The CDR3, in full, reads CASSRGQHLGGELFF.

Many counts were recorded for this clone. The sequenced fragment ends 3 residues before the CDR3 boundary, so the rest is inferred from the germline J gene. V is TRBV6-2 or TRBV6-3 and J is TRBJ2-7; 10 bases match TRBD1. Germline V gene data show CDR1 as MNHEY and CDR2 as SVGEGT. V dropped 6 bases and J dropped 4; count of bases not matched to a gene: 3. This CDR3 is built from 13 residues. CDR3 sequence: CASSDRGLYEQYF. CDR3 bases read: TGTGCCAGCAGCGACAGGGGGCTTTACGAG.

There are many counts of this clone. The read comes to an end 3 residues before the CDR3 does, leaving the germline J gene to fill in the end. This chain uses TRBV4-1 with TRBJ1-4; D is unresolved. The CDR3 is 16 amino acids. The V end was cut by 0 bases, the J end by 6 bases, with 14 bases between. Germline CDR1 and CDR2: MGHRA and YSYEKL. The CDR3 is CASSQDRGGRDEKLFF. The sequenced part of the CDR3 DNA is TGCGCCAGCAGCCAAGATAGAGGAGGGCGAGATGAAAAA.

The sample holds many counts of this clone. The DNA ends 3 residues before the CDR3 does, and the rest of the CDR3 is filled in from the germline J gene. The chain joins TRBV5-1 to TRBJ2-1; D call uncertain. With 4 bases removed from V and 8 bases from J, the gap between germline ends came to 13 bases. In germline, CDR1 is SGHRS, CDR2 YFSETQ. This CDR3 is built from 13 residues. The CDR3 DNA, read in part, is TGCGCCAGCAGCCTCGAAGGGTTCCATGAG. It translates to CASSLEGFHE. The complete CDR3 sequence is CASSLEGFHEQFF.

This clone occurred a few times. The CDR3 extends 3 residues past the end of the read, so its final part is completed from the germline J gene. The chain uses TRBV6-1 and TRBJ1-1, with D maybe TRBD1 (6 bases). Germline V lookup: CDR1 MNHNS, CDR2 SASEGT. V gave up 1 base and J gave up 3 bases, with 21 bases separating them. The CDR3 totals 18 residues. CDR3 DNA, as far as it was read: TGTGCCAGCAGTGAAGTAGGGGCAGGGGAAAAATGGTACACTGAA. As protein: CASSEVGAGEKWYTE. The CDR3 as a whole reads CASSEVGAGEKWYTEAFF.

This clone was recorded many times. The CDR3 end is not reached by the read, which stops 3 residues before it; the germline J gene fills it in. This chain joins TRBV20-1 and TRBJ2-7; 10 bases agree with TRBD2. The V and J ends lost 0 bases and 6 bases, in that order; junction bases with no gene match: 8. CDR1 is DFQATT, CDR2 SNEGSKA, per germline (reference sequence). The CDR3 is 15 amino acids. Incomplete CDR3 DNA: TGCAGTGCTAGAGATGGACTAGCGGAAGGGAGCGAG. It specifies CSARDGLAEGSE. The whole CDR3 is CSARDGLAEGSEQYF.

This clone was seen ten or more times. Read coverage stops 3 residues before the CDR3 terminus; the germline J gene supplies the remainder. The genes are TRBV5-1 and TRBJ2-5; 9 nucleotides line up with TRBD2. The length of the CDR3 is 14 residues. Germline loops: CDR1 SGHRS, CDR2 YFSETQ. V was clipped by 1 base and J by 5 bases; unmatched bases: 3. The CDR3 protein is CASSLTSGRETQYF. The sequenced CDR3 bases are TGCGCCAGCAGCTTGACCAGCGGGAGGGAGACC.

In this sample, this clone turned up many times. The CDR3 extends 3 residues past the end of the read, so its final part is completed from the germline J gene. This sequence joins TRBV19 and TRBJ2-7, with 14 nucleotides matching TRBD2. Trimming at V came to 8 bases and at J to 4 bases, leaving 10 bases not matched to a gene. The CDR3 totals 16 residues. Per germline, CDR1 LNHDA and CDR2 SQIVND (reference sequence). The DNA read from the CDR3 is TGTGCCAGTGGAAGAGGACTAGCGGGAGGATATTACGAG. Its protein is CASGRGLAGGYYE. The entire CDR3 is CASGRGLAGGYYEQYF.

This clone showed up just a few times. Only one base separates this from a far larger clonotype, so it likely reflects a read error. The read ends 3 residues before the CDR3 terminus; that terminus is restored from the germline J gene. V is TRBV19 and J is TRBJ1-2; TRBD1 matches 7 bases. V lost 7 bases to trimming and J lost 5 bases; unmatched junction nucleotides: 19. The germline V gene has CDR1 LNHDA and CDR2 SQIVND (reference sequence). The CDR3 length is 17 residues. CDR3 bases read: TGTGCCAGTATCGACGAGGACAGGACCGACGGGGGATATGGC. Protein sequence: CASIDEDRTDGGYG. In full, the CDR3 reads CASIDEDRTDGGYGYTF.

In this sample, this clone turned up many times. The CDR3 loop reads CASSSAYEQYF. The CDR3 DNA, read in part, is TGTGCCAGTAGTTCCGCCTACGAG. This chain connects TRBV19 to TRBJ2-7; D unresolved. The CDR3 end lies 3 residues beyond the end of the read and is filled in from the germline J gene. V gave up 5 bases and J gave up 2 bases, with 4 bases separating them. Germline V lookup: CDR1 LNHDA, CDR2 SQIVND (reference sequence). The CDR3 loop spans 11 amino acids.

This clone was recorded many times. The read halts 3 residues ahead of the CDR3 end, with the missing end drawn from the germline J gene. This chain connects TRBV5-1 to TRBJ1-1; D unresolved. This CDR3 has 14 amino acids. Germline V gene lookup returns CDR1 SGHRS and CDR2 YFSETQ. Trimming removed 2 bases at V and 1 base at J, with 9 bases between. This CDR3 is CASSFTQQNTEAFF. CDR3 bases read: TGCGCCAGCAGCTTCACACAGCAGAACACTGAA.

This clone was found many times. Read sequence stops 3 residues before the CDR3 end, and the germline J gene provides the missing end. The V gene is TRBV19, the J gene TRBJ2-5, with 7 positions matching TRBD2. Germline trimming cut 5 bases from V and 5 bases from J; bases unmatched to any gene: 11. Germline lookup yields CDR1 LNHDA and CDR2 SQIVND (reference sequence). This CDR3 has 15 residues. The CDR3 loop is CASSPSGGRGETQYF. CDR3 bases read: TGTGCCAGTAGTCCTTCGGGCGGGAGAGGGGAGACC.

This clone turned up a few times. Read data end 3 residues before the CDR3 end; the end is taken from the germline J gene. This chain connects TRBV18 to TRBJ2-7, with D perhaps TRBD1 (7 bases). The CDR3 length is 15 residues. The germline V and J ends were trimmed by 6 bases and 2 bases, with 17 bases remaining between them. Germline V CDR1 and CDR2: KGHSH, LQKENI. The chain's CDR3 is CASSPGDRGPYEQYF. The covered CDR3 bases are TGTGCCAGCTCCCCGGGGGACAGAGGCCCCTACGAG.

This clone was counted ten times or more. The read stops 3 residues short of the end of the CDR3; the missing end is completed from the germline J gene. V gene TRBV7-9 combines with J gene TRBJ2-3; TRBD1 might be the D (6 bases). Germline lookup yields CDR1 SEHNR and CDR2 FQNEAQ (reference sequence). The CDR3 loop spans 14 amino acids. V gave up 5 bases and J gave up 2 bases, with 11 bases separating them. The sequenced CDR3 bases are TGTGCCAGCAGCGTCGGACAGCACACAGATACG. Its translation is CASSVGQHTDT. The CDR3, in full, reads CASSVGQHTDTQYF.

There are many counts of this clone. The read terminates 3 residues before the CDR3 end, so the remaining end is supplied by the germline J gene. The chain has TRBV5-1 and TRBJ2-5; 9 bases are a match to TRBD1. V shed 3 bases and J 4 bases; nucleotides not matched to a gene: 10. Germline V gene sequence: CDR1 SGHRS, CDR2 YFSETQ. This CDR3 is built from 16 residues. Here the CDR3 reads CASSSTLGTGRETQYF. Incomplete CDR3 DNA: TGCGCCAGCAGCTCCACCCTTGGGACAGGGAGAGAGACC.

This clone was recorded at least ten times. The read ends 3 residues before the CDR3 terminus; that terminus is restored from the germline J gene. The rearrangement links TRBV18 to TRBJ2-1; 11 bases are a match to TRBD2. CDR1 and CDR2 (germline): KGHSH, LQKENI. The V and J ends lost 3 bases and 8 bases, in that order; junction bases with no gene match: 9. The CDR3 covers 16 residues. The sequenced CDR3 bases are TGTGCCAGCTCACCTTCCCGGACTAGCGGGCTGGATGAG. Residues: CASSPSRTSGLDE. The full-length CDR3 reads as CASSPSRTSGLDEQFF.

This clone was observed many times. Other DNA sequences from this sample encode an identical CDR3 as well. CDR3 amino acids: CASSLGTAGSSGNTIYF. The sequenced CDR3 bases are TGCGCCAGCAGCTTGGGAACGGCAGGAAGCTCTGGAAACACC. The chain carries TRBV5-1 and TRBJ1-3; no definite D call. The CDR3 end falls 3 residues outside the read, so it is completed with the germline J gene. Germline V gene data show CDR1 as SGHRS and CDR2 as YFSETQ. Trimming removed 0 bases at V and 0 bases at J, with 13 bases between. There are 17 residues in the CDR3.

This clone occurred many times. The sequenced part of the CDR3 DNA is TGTGCCAGCAGCCGGGACAGGTCCCAAGAGACC. This codes for CASSRDRSQET. The entire CDR3 is CASSRDRSQETQYF. The rearrangement uses TRBV7-9 and TRBJ2-5, with 8 bases fitting TRBD1. The CDR3 end lies 3 residues beyond the end of the read and is filled in from the germline J gene. Germline V lookup: CDR1 SEHNR, CDR2 FQNEAQ (reference sequence). CDR3 length equals 14 residues. The ends lost 5 bases at V and 1 base at J; junction bases unmatched: 3.

The table lists this clone with many counts. The read stops 3 residues short of the end of the CDR3; the missing end is completed from the germline J gene. The chain has TRBV14 and TRBJ2-3; D not resolved. This CDR3 contains 12 residues. Germline CDR1 reads SGHDN; CDR2 reads FVKESK. CDR3 residues: CASSQECSAQYF. The sequenced CDR3 bases are TGTGCCAGCAGCCAAGAATGTTCGGCG.

This clone was seen many times. The read comes to an end 3 residues before the CDR3 does, leaving the germline J gene to fill in the end. The rearrangement links TRBV18 to TRBJ2-7; unclear D gene. This CDR3 has 14 residues. V lost 0 bases, J lost 2 bases, and 8 bases lay in between. Per the germline V gene, CDR1 is KGHSH and CDR2 is LQKENI. CDR3 DNA, as far as it was read: TGTGCCAGCTCACCACCGACTCTTACCTACGAG. It translates to CASSPPTLTYE. The entire CDR3 protein reads CASSPPTLTYEQYF.

At least ten counts were recorded for this clone. Read sequence stops 3 residues before the CDR3 end, and the germline J gene provides the missing end. This sequence joins TRBV19 and TRBJ2-6, with TRBD1 identical over 11 bases. V shed 3 bases, J shed 3 bases, and the junction held 7 bases outside the gene matches. Germline loops: CDR1 LNHDA, CDR2 SQIVND (reference sequence). CDR3 length equals 18 residues. The CDR3 DNA, read in part, is TGTGCCAGTAGTATTTCTAGGACAGGGGGCGGTGGGGCCAACGTC. It encodes CASSISRTGGGGANV. The CDR3 as a whole reads CASSISRTGGGGANVLTF.

This clone has just a few counts. The observed sequence ends 3 residues before the CDR3 terminus, with the missing tail filled in from the germline J gene. The chain couples TRBV2 to TRBJ2-3, with 11 bases fitting TRBD2. The germline V gene has CDR1 SNHLY and CDR2 FYNNEI. This CDR3 contains 13 residues. The CDR3 protein is CASLLAGVETQYF. The sequenced CDR3 bases are TGTGCCAGCCTACTAGCGGGAGTAGAGACG.

The table lists this clone with many counts. The DNA ends 3 residues before the CDR3 does, and the rest of the CDR3 is filled in from the germline J gene. The chain joins TRBV28 to TRBJ1-2; the D gene is possibly TRBD1 (6 bases). Trimming left V 2 bases short and J 5 bases short, with 15 bases between. CDR1 and CDR2 from the germline V gene are MDHEN and SYDVKM. This CDR3 region has 15 residues. The sequenced CDR3 bases are TGTGCCAGCAGTTTACCCCGCCGGACAGTTTATGGC. Translating it yields CASSLPRRTVYG. The full CDR3 protein reads CASSLPRRTVYGYTF.

This clone was counted at least ten times. The CDR3: CASSLRATTNEKLFF. Partial CDR3 DNA: TGTGCCAGCAGCTTGAGGGCCACAACTAATGAAAAA. The V and J genes are TRBV7-2 and TRBJ1-4; D unresolved. The CDR3 extends 3 residues past the end of the read, so its final part is completed from the germline J gene. Trimming took off 3 bases at V and 0 bases at J, with 8 bases between the two ends. CDR3 length: 15 amino acids. CDR1 and CDR2 from the germline V gene are SGHTA and FQGNSA.

This clone showed up many times. The read terminates 3 residues before the CDR3 end, so the remaining end is supplied by the germline J gene. The V gene is TRBV29-1, the J gene TRBJ1-2, with TRBD1 matching 12 bases. The CDR3 sequence is 16 residues long. The germline gives CDR1 SQVTM, CDR2 ANQGSEA. The trim removed 2 bases at V and 4 bases at J, leaving 8 bases unmatched. The CDR3 loop is CSVEPGQGAYTYGYTF. CDR3 DNA, as far as it was read: TGCAGCGTTGAACCGGGACAGGGGGCATATACCTATGGC.

This clone was picked up many times. The CDR3 end falls 3 residues outside the read, so it is completed with the germline J gene. This rearrangement joins TRBV19 to TRBJ1-3, with D unresolved. V lost 3 bases to trimming and J lost 0 bases, with 6 bases between them. In germline, CDR1 is LNHDA, CDR2 SQIVND (reference sequence). CDR3 length equals 14 residues. The CDR3 is CASSIRGSGNTIYF. The sequenced CDR3 bases are TGTGCCAGTAGTATCCGGGGCTCTGGAAACACC.

There are many counts of this clone. The read terminates 3 residues ahead of where the CDR3 ends, so the germline J gene completes it. V gene TRBV30 combines with J gene TRBJ2-7; TRBD2 might be the D (7 bases). V lost 4 bases and J lost 6, with 16 bases in between. This CDR3 has 13 amino acids. Per the germline V gene, CDR1 is GTSNPN and CDR2 is SVGIG (reference sequence). Incomplete CDR3 DNA: TGTGCCTGGAACGCGGGGGCGAGTGGCGAG. Its translation: CAWNAGASGE. The whole CDR3 protein reads CAWNAGASGEQYF.